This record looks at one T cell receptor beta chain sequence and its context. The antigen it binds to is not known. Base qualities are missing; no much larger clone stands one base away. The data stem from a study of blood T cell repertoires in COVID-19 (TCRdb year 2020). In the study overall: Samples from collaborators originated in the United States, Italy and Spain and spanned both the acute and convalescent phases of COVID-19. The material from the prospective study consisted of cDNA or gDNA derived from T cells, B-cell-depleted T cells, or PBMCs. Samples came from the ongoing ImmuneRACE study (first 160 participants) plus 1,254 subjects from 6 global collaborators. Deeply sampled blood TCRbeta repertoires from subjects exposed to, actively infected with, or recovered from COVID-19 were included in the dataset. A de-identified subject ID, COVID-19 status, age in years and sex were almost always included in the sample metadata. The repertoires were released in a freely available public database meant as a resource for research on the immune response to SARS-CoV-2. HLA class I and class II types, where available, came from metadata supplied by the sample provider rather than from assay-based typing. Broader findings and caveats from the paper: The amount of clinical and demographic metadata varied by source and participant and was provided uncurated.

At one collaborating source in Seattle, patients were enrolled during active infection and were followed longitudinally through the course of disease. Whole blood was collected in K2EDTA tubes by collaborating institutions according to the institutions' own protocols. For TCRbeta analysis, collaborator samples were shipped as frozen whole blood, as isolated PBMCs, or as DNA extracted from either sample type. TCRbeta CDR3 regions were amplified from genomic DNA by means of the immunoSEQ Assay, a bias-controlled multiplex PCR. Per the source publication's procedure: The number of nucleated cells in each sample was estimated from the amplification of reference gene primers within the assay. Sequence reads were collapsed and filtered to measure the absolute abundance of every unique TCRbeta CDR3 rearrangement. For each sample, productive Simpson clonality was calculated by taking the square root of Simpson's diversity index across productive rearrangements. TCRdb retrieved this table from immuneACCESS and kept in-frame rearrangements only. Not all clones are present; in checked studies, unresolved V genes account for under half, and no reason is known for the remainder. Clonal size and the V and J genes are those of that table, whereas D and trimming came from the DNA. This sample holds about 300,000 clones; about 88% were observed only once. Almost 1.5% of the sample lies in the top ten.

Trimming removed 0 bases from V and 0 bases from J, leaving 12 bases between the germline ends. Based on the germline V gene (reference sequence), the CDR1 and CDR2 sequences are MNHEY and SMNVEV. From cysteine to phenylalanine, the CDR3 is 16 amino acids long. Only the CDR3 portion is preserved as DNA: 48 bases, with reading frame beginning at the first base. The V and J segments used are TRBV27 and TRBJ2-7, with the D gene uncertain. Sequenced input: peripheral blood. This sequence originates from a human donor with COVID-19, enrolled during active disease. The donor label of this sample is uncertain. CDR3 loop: CASSLSGSPFSYEQYF. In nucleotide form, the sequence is TGTGCCAGCAGTTTATCGGGCAGCCCCTTCTCCTACGAGCAGTACTTC.